Below, 16 T cell receptor beta chains from the same sample are listed, as sequenced in a study of graft-versus-host responses after intestinal transplantation. Data came from immunoSEQ multiplex PCR; TCRdb stores just in-frame clones and leaves some out. The profile covers roughly 5,100 clones, with about four fifths appearing a single time and around 7.3% taken by the ten largest. Grafts had their tissue processed, releasing intraepithelial and lamina propria lymphocytes. Sequencing used ileum tissue, obtained about 130 days after intestinal transplantation. The receptors derive from a human patient who received an intestinal transplant, so some T cells may come from the graft donor.

The V and J genes are TRBV30 and TRBJ2-2; 8 positions agree with TRBD2. This CDR3 region has 14 residues. The V and J ends lost 2 bases and 5 bases, in that order; junction bases with no gene match: 4. Per germline, CDR1 GTSNPN and CDR2 SVGIG (reference sequence). Here the CDR3 reads CAWSTLAETGELFF. The DNA of the CDR3 is TGTGCCTGGAGTACACTAGCGGAGACCGGGGAGCTGTTTTTT.

V and J are TRBV5-1 and TRBJ2-3; 7 nucleotides line up with TRBD2. CDR1 and CDR2 (germline): SGHRS, YFSETQ. V shed 5 bases, J shed 0 bases, and the junction held 3 bases outside the gene matches. This CDR3 contains 14 residues. CDR3 sequence: CASRGGTSTDTQYF. The CDR3 bases are TGCGCCAGCAGGGGGGGGACGAGCACAGATACGCAGTATTTT.

The rearrangement joins TRBV27 to TRBJ2-7; 7 bases are shared with TRBD2. Germline trimming cut 7 bases from V and 6 bases from J; bases unmatched to any gene: 12. There are 14 residues in the CDR3. Germline CDR1 is MNHEY and CDR2 is SMNVEV (reference sequence). CDR3 nucleotide sequence: TGTGCCAGCAAGTTACGGGGGGTAAGAGGCGAGCAGTACTTC. Its translation: CASKLRGVRGEQYF.

The chain recombines TRBV27 with TRBJ1-4, with 11 positions matching TRBD1. The junction had 14 bases not matched to a gene; V was cut back by 6 bases and J by 8 bases. The CDR3 length is 17 residues. The germline V gene encodes CDR1 MNHEY and CDR2 SMNVEV (reference sequence). The CDR3, as DNA: TGTGCCAGCAGCCAGGATCTTACCGGGACAGGGGGGGAAAAACTGTTTTTT. This translates into CASSQDLTGTGGEKLFF.

The chain recombines TRBV21-1 with TRBJ1-5. TRBV21-1 is reported as a pseudogene. CDR3 length: 15 residues. The DNA for the CDR3 is TGTGCCAGCAGCAAAGGTTCGACCCACTATCAGCCCCAGCATTTT. Translated, it gives CASSKGSTHYQPQHF.

Of note for this clone: A junction end diverges from the germline sequence, so it may reflect a read error. This chain connects TRBV5-4 to TRBJ1-5; TRBD1 matches at 8 bases. The CDR3 runs to 15 residues. CDR1 and CDR2 (germline): SGHNT, YYREEE (reference sequence). CDR3 DNA sequence: TGTGCCAGCACCTTGGACAGGGATAGCAATCAGCCCCAGCATTTT. Its translation is CASTLDRDSNQPQHF.

In this sample, this clone turned up a few times. The chain links TRBV6-1 to TRBJ2-1; 10 nucleotides align to TRBD2. The CDR3 extends over 16 amino acids. Trimming at V came to 0 bases and at J to 8 bases, leaving 7 bases not matched to a gene. CDR1 MNHNS and CDR2 SASEGT come from the germline V gene. The CDR3 bases are TGTGCCAGCAGTGAAGCAAGTAGCGGGAGGATGGATGAGCAGTTCTTC. As protein: CASSEASSGRMDEQFF.

The J gene is TRBJ2-1, the V gene TRBV28, with D tentatively TRBD1 (7 bases). V was clipped by 5 bases and J by 4 bases, with 12 bases between them. This CDR3 has 14 amino acids. From germline, CDR1 is MDHEN and CDR2 SYDVKM. As DNA, the CDR3 is TGTGCCAGCAGTCGACAGGGAGGTTACAATGAGCAGTTCTTC. Protein product: CASSRQGGYNEQFF.

The chain joins TRBV30 to TRBJ1-2; D is ambiguous. Per germline, CDR1 GTSNPN and CDR2 SVGIG (reference sequence). V was clipped by 4 bases and J by 3 bases, with 9 bases between them. The CDR3 runs 12 residues. The CDR3 DNA reads TGTGCCTGGACCCCCGGAGACTATGGCTACACCTTC. Protein product: CAWTPGDYGYTF.

This clone was seen more than once but under ten times. The chain carries TRBV28 and TRBJ2-1, with 13 bases aligning to TRBD2. CDR3 length: 16 amino acids. V lost 4 bases to trimming and J lost 6 bases; unmatched junction nucleotides: 6. Per germline, CDR1 MDHEN and CDR2 SYDVKM. This chain's CDR3 is CASSYRTSGRSNEQFF. The CDR3 nucleotides are TGTGCCAGCAGTTACCGGACTAGCGGGAGAAGCAATGAGCAGTTCTTC. Drawing the rest from reference TRBV28 and TRBJ2-1, the complete variable domain is DVKVTQSSRYLVKRTGEKVFLECVQDMDHENMFWYRQDPGLGLRLIYFSYDVKMKEKGDIPEGYSVSREKKERFSLILESASTNQTSMYLCASSYRTSGRSNEQFFGPGTRLTVL.

This clone was seen a single time. The V and J genes are TRBV30 and TRBJ2-5; perhaps D is TRBD1 or TRBD2 (6 bases each). The closer fit of TRBJ2-7 to the DNA end suggests the J call may be wrong. Germline-derived CDR1 and CDR2 are GTSNPN and SVGIG (reference sequence). The CDR3 has 19 residues. The CDR3 here is CAWSATRTGLFGRGNEQYF. The CDR3 DNA follows: TGTGCCTGGAGTGCCACTCGAACAGGGTTGTTCGGGAGAGGGAACGAGCAGTACTTC.

DNA of the CDR3: TGTGCCAGCAGTTCTGGACACGAATACGAGCAGTACTTC. Amino acid sequence: CASSSGHEYEQYF. V gene TRBV2 combines with J gene TRBJ2-7, with D perhaps TRBD1 (5 bases). V lost 5 bases, J lost 4 bases, and 12 bases lay in between. This CDR3 contains 13 residues. The germline gives CDR1 SNHLY, CDR2 FYNNEI. Full variable domain (outside the CDR3, taken from reference TRBV2 and TRBJ2-7): EPEVTQTPSHQVTQMGQEVILRCVPISNHLYFYWYRQILGQKVEFLVSFYNNEISEKSEIFDDQFSVERPDGSNFTLKIRSTKLEDSAMYFCASSSGHEYEQYFGPGTRLTVT.

As DNA, the CDR3 is TGCGCCAGCAGCTCGGGTCGGTTGAGCTCCTACGAGCAGTACTTC. Amino acids: CASSSGRLSSYEQYF. This sequence joins TRBV5-1 and TRBJ2-7; D call uncertain. Germline V gene sequence: CDR1 SGHRS, CDR2 YFSETQ. This CDR3 comprises 15 residues. The V end lost 3 bases, the J end lost 0 bases, and 13 bases lay between the germline ends.

This clone was picked up a small number of times. The rearrangement uses TRBV5-1 and TRBJ2-7, with D possibly being TRBD1 (6 bases). The germline V gene has CDR1 SGHRS and CDR2 YFSETQ. The CDR3 is made up of 14 amino acids. V was cut by 0 bases and J by 3 bases, with 10 bases left in between. CDR3 loop: CASSLGGGDYEQYF. CDR3 in DNA: TGCGCCAGCAGCTTGGGAGGGGGTGACTACGAGCAGTACTTC.

This clone was detected only once. The chain recombines TRBV5-1 with TRBJ2-7; 8 bases line up with TRBD2. The junction had 7 bases not matched to a gene; V was cut back by 3 bases and J by 2 bases. The length of the CDR3 is 15 residues. Germline V lookup: CDR1 SGHRS, CDR2 YFSETQ. The CDR3 nucleotides are TGCGCCAGCAGCTCCGGAGCGGGAGAGACCTACGAGCAGTACTTC. Encoded protein: CASSSGAGETYEQYF.

V is TRBV4-1 and J is TRBJ1-5, with D possibly being TRBD1 (6 bases). Trimming pared 4 bases from V and 3 bases from J, leaving 10 bases between. Per germline, CDR1 MGHRA and CDR2 YSYEKL. The CDR3 covers 14 residues. Here the CDR3 reads CASSPGQINQPQHF. The CDR3 DNA reads TGCGCCAGCAGCCCCGGACAGATCAATCAGCCCCAGCATTTT.